Following are 32 T cell receptor beta chains from one sample sequenced in a study of blood T cell repertoires in COVID-19. Assay used: immunoSEQ multiplex PCR; TCRdb lists only in-frame clones, some missing. The sample has about 190,000 clones, 86% seen once; the top ten hold about 22%. Sequenced: PBMCs or T cells enriched from blood (not recorded which). The receptors derive from a middle-aged woman in a cohort exposed to, infected with or recovered from COVID-19 (not recorded which).

This rearrangement joins TRBV6-1 to TRBJ2-2; D is possibly TRBD1 (5 bases). With 1 base removed from V and 0 bases from J, the gap between germline ends came to 15 bases. The CDR3 loop spans 18 amino acids. The germline V gene encodes CDR1 MNHNS and CDR2 SASEGT. The CDR3 region has the DNA TGTGCCAGCAGTGAAGAGGGGATAGGCTTTTCGAACACCGGGGAGCTGTTTTTT. This translates into CASSEEGIGFSNTGELFF.

To note about this clone: One end of the junction fails to match germline, which may point to a read error. The gene calls are TRBV2 and TRBJ1-2; D call uncertain. Germline values: CDR1 SNHLY, CDR2 FYNNEI. CDR3 size: 14 residues. The CDR3 nucleotides are TGTGCCAGCAGGGAAGGCGTCTTTAACTATGGCTACACCTTC. This translates into CASREGVFNYGYTF. Full variable domain (missing parts from reference TRBV2 and TRBJ1-2): EPEVTQTPSHQVTQMGQEVILRCVPISNHLYFYWYRQILGQKVEFLVSFYNNEISEKSEIFDDQFSVERPDGSNFTLKIRSTKLEDSAMYFCASREGVFNYGYTFGSGTRLTVV.

The chain recombines TRBV14 with TRBJ2-7; D possibly corresponds to TRBD1 (5 bases). The germline gives CDR1 SGHDN, CDR2 FVKESK. Trimming took 6 bases from V and 3 from J, leaving 24 bases between them. The CDR3 totals 17 residues. The CDR3 DNA reads as TGTGCCAGCAGGCCGAAGGGGCCCCGAATAGGTAGCTACGAGCAGTACTTC. Protein: CASRPKGPRIGSYEQYF.

This chain links TRBV28 with TRBJ1-4; TRBD1 agrees at 10 bases. Germline CDR1 is MDHEN and CDR2 is SYDVKM. Unmatched junction bases numbered 8, after V lost 5 bases and J lost 8 bases. The CDR3 has 15 amino acids. The CDR3 DNA sequence: TGTGCCAGCAGTCCACGGACAGGGGGTAGAGAAAAACTGTTTTTT. It encodes CASSPRTGGREKLFF.

V usage is TRBV29-1 and J usage is TRBJ2-2; tentative D call: TRBD1 (5 bases). V lost 4 bases, J lost 7 bases, and 13 bases lay in between. The CDR3 has 13 amino acids. The germline gives CDR1 SQVTM, CDR2 ANQGSEA. In DNA form, the CDR3 reads TGCAGCGTTGTTTCTGGGGCTAACGGGGAGCTGTTTTTT. This sequence encodes CSVVSGANGELFF.

This clone has only one observation. The chain links TRBV2 to TRBJ2-2, with 9 bases identical to TRBD1. The germline CDR1 and CDR2 sequences are SNHLY and FYNNEI. Trimming at V came to 8 bases and at J to 6 bases, leaving 10 bases not matched to a gene. The CDR3 is 15 residues long. CDR3: CASARDREMAGELFF. CDR3 sequence (DNA): TGTGCCAGCGCCCGGGACAGGGAAATGGCCGGGGAGCTGTTTTTT.

The chain uses TRBV5-5 and TRBJ2-1, with 9 bases that match TRBD2. Germline V gives CDR1 SGHKS, CDR2 YYEKEE (reference sequence). The V segment lost 4 bases and the J segment 3 bases; nucleotides outside the gene matches: 8. CDR3 length: 16 amino acids. CDR3 in amino acids: CASSLQIAGVYNEQFF. The DNA for the CDR3 is TGTGCCAGCAGCCTTCAAATAGCGGGAGTCTACAATGAGCAGTTCTTC.

V gene TRBV5-5 combines with J gene TRBJ1-6, with D uncertain. Looked up from germline, CDR1 is SGHKS and CDR2 is YYEKEE (reference sequence). The V gene lost 5 bases and the J gene lost 0 bases, with 9 bases spanning the gap. This CDR3 spans 15 amino acids. This CDR3 is CASRTRSSYNSPLHF. The CDR3 nucleotides are TGTGCCAGCAGGACGCGGAGCTCCTATAATTCACCCCTCCACTTT.

This sequence joins TRBV6-2 or TRBV6-3 and TRBJ2-3; 9 nucleotides align to TRBD2. CDR1 is MNHEY and CDR2 is SVGEGT in the germline V gene. The V segment lost 5 bases and the J segment 6 bases; nucleotides outside the gene matches: 3. This CDR3 has 13 amino acids. CDR3 in amino acids: CASSGTSRDTQYF. The CDR3 DNA sequence: TGTGCCAGCAGTGGGACTAGCAGGGATACGCAGTATTTT.

The chain has TRBV28 and TRBJ2-2, with 8 nucleotides matching TRBD1. Germline-derived CDR1 and CDR2 are MDHEN and SYDVKM. This CDR3 contains 16 residues. V lost 5 bases to trimming and J lost 5 bases; unmatched junction nucleotides: 10. Here the CDR3 reads CASSGQGELRTGELFF. Written as DNA, the CDR3 is TGTGCCAGCAGTGGACAGGGCGAATTGAGAACCGGGGAGCTGTTTTTT.

The V gene is TRBV7-8, the J gene TRBJ2-5, with TRBD2 matching 9 bases. This CDR3 has 15 residues. Germline lookup yields CDR1 SGHVS and CDR2 FQNEAQ. Trimming removed 1 base from V and 5 bases from J; junction bases left unmatched: 5. In nucleotides, the CDR3 is TGTGCCAGCAGCTTAGAGCGGGGGGCTCGGGAGACCCAGTACTTC. Residues: CASSLERGARETQYF.

The chain couples TRBV10-1 to TRBJ1-2; 7 bases are shared with TRBD1. V lost 3 bases and J lost 3; bases outside the gene matches: 10. This CDR3 is built from 16 residues. The germline gives CDR1 WNHNN, CDR2 SYGVQD (reference sequence). The CDR3 coding sequence is TGCGCCAGCAGTGACCCAAGATGGGACAGCGACTATGGCTACACCTTC. The encoded protein is CASSDPRWDSDYGYTF.

CDR3 loop: CASSLDRGSGANVLTF. CDR3 DNA: TGTGCCAGCAGCTTGGACCGGGGCTCTGGGGCCAACGTCCTGACTTTC. This chain connects TRBV5-4 to TRBJ2-6; TRBD2 might be the D (5 bases). Trimming took 0 bases from V and 0 from J, leaving 7 bases between them. From germline, CDR1 is SGHNT and CDR2 YYREEE (reference sequence). CDR3 length equals 16 residues.

As DNA, the CDR3 is TGTGCCAGCACCTGGGGAGGAGTTGGCTACACCTTC. Its protein is CASTWGGVGYTF. The genes are TRBV6-1 and TRBJ1-2, with D unresolved. Germline CDR1 MNHNS, CDR2 SASEGT. The CDR3 has 12 residues. Trimming removed 7 bases at V and 7 bases at J, with 13 bases between.

The rearrangement joins TRBV27 to TRBJ2-5; 10 bases match TRBD2. J lost 0 bases, V lost 5 bases, and 9 bases had no gene match. The CDR3 length is 17 residues. Germline CDR1 reads MNHEY; CDR2 reads SMNVEV (reference sequence). CDR3 coding DNA: TGTGCCAGCAGTCCGGGACTAGCGATAATATACCAAGAGACCCAGTACTTC. Its protein is CASSPGLAIIYQETQYF.

The chain joins TRBV11-2 to TRBJ2-1; TRBD2 agrees at 12 bases. Germline trimming cut 4 bases from V and 4 bases from J; bases unmatched to any gene: 2. The CDR3 loop spans 15 amino acids. CDR1 and CDR2 from the germline V gene are SGHAT and FQNNGV. The CDR3 protein is CASSSGTSGYNEQFF. Written as DNA, the CDR3 is TGTGCCAGCAGCTCCGGGACTAGCGGGTACAATGAGCAGTTCTTC. Full variable domain (rest looked up from reference TRBV11-2 and TRBJ2-1): EAGVAQSPRYKIIEKRQSVAFWCNPISGHATLYWYQQILGQGPKLLIQFQNNGVVDDSQLPKDRFSAERLKGVDSTLKIQPAKLEDSAVYLCASSSGTSGYNEQFFGPGTRLTVL.

The chain employs TRBV2 and TRBJ1-3; no firm D call. V lost 10 bases to trimming and J lost 0 bases, with 10 bases between them. The CDR3 loop spans 13 amino acids. In germline, CDR1 is SNHLY, CDR2 FYNNEI. In nucleotides, the CDR3 is TGTGCCACCCGACCTAGCTCTGGAAACACCATATATTTT. It codes for CATRPSSGNTIYF.

V usage is TRBV28 and J usage is TRBJ2-7; the D gene is possibly TRBD1 (5 bases). The CDR3 consists of 14 residues. The germline CDR1 and CDR2 sequences are MDHEN and SYDVKM. V gave up 1 base and J gave up 1 base, with 8 bases separating them. CDR3 sequence: CASSLLQESYEQYF. The CDR3 DNA is TGTGCCAGCAGTTTATTACAGGAGTCCTACGAGCAGTACTTC.

V gene TRBV6-2 or TRBV6-3 combines with J gene TRBJ2-7, with a tentative D call TRBD2 (5 bases). Trimming took off 4 bases at V and 5 bases at J, with 21 bases between the two ends. CDR1 and CDR2 from the germline V gene are MNHEY and SVGEGT. The CDR3 is 16 residues long. The CDR3 DNA reads TGTGCCAGCAGTTGGATCGGGGTTCCAAAGTCCGACGAGCAGTACTTC. Translating it yields CASSWIGVPKSDEQYF.

This clone was detected only once. This rearrangement joins TRBV27 to TRBJ2-1, with 11 nucleotides matching TRBD2. V shed 5 bases and J 6 bases; nucleotides not matched to a gene: 9. The CDR3 runs to 16 residues. CDR1 and CDR2 (germline): MNHEY, SMNVEV (reference sequence). The CDR3 loop reads CASSRPLAGEGNEQFF. DNA of the CDR3: TGTGCCAGCAGTAGACCACTAGCGGGAGAGGGCAATGAGCAGTTCTTC.

The chain has TRBV4-1 and TRBJ2-3; TRBD2 agrees at 15 bases. Germline loops: CDR1 MGHRA, CDR2 YSYEKL. V was pared by 3 bases and J by 6 bases, with 7 bases of the junction left unmatched. This CDR3 is built from 17 residues. The chain's CDR3 is CASSHQGLAGGTDTQYF. CDR3 DNA sequence: TGCGCCAGCAGCCATCAGGGACTAGCGGGAGGAACGGATACGCAGTATTTT.

V and J are TRBV6-5 and TRBJ1-1; D is uncertain. Germline-derived CDR1 and CDR2 are MNHEY and SVGAGI. CDR3 length: 14 residues. V lost 5 bases and J lost 6, with 16 bases in between. The chain's CDR3 is CASSRELRAPEAFF. For the CDR3, the DNA is TGTGCCAGCAGTCGTGAACTGAGGGCCCCTGAAGCTTTCTTT.

The V gene is TRBV5-1, the J gene TRBJ1-1; D not resolved. Per the germline V gene, CDR1 is SGHRS and CDR2 is YFSETQ. The CDR3 is 13 amino acids. V was cut by 4 bases and J by 4 bases, with 11 bases left in between. CDR3: CASSTQIRTEAFF. The CDR3 coding sequence is TGCGCCAGCAGCACCCAGATCCGCACTGAAGCTTTCTTT.

V and J are TRBV6-5 and TRBJ2-4; 7 nucleotides match TRBD1. Germline CDR1 reads MNHEY; CDR2 reads SVGAGI. With V trimmed by 8 bases and J by 2 bases, 6 bases remained unmatched. The CDR3 is 14 residues long. The DNA of the CDR3 is TGTGCCAGCGCTACAGGGGAGCCCAAAAACATTCAGTACTTC. This sequence encodes CASATGEPKNIQYF.

The V call is TRBV11-2, the J call TRBJ2-2; 12 bases fit TRBD2. The CDR3 contains 18 residues. Germline assignment: CDR1 SGHAT and CDR2 FQNNGV. V was clipped by 4 bases and J by 7 bases; unmatched bases: 13. The CDR3 DNA is TGTGCCAGCAGCTCCCCGAGAGCTAGCGGGAGGGGCCTCGGGGAGCTGTTTTTT. This translates into CASSSPRASGRGLGELFF.

The genes are TRBV5-1 and TRBJ1-2; the D gene is possibly TRBD1 (6 bases). V lost 2 bases, J lost 4 bases, and 15 bases lay in between. CDR3 length equals 15 residues. Germline loops: CDR1 SGHRS, CDR2 YFSETQ. CDR3 nucleotide sequence: TGCGCCAGCAGCTTAGGGCAGGGGTGGACCTATGGCTACACCTTC. Translating gives CASSLGQGWTYGYTF.

The chain couples TRBV10-2 to TRBJ1-3; weak D call: TRBD1 (5 bases). This CDR3 spans 16 amino acids. The V and J ends lost 2 bases and 0 bases respectively, with 11 bases between them. Germline lookup yields CDR1 WSHSY and CDR2 SAAADI. The CDR3 loop is CASSERQGLSGNTIYF. In nucleotides, the CDR3 is TGCGCCAGCAGTGAGAGGCAGGGACTCTCTGGAAACACCATATATTTT.

The CDR3 DNA follows: TGTGCCAGCAGCCAGACAGTTAACACTGAAGCTTTCTTT. Encoded protein: CASSQTVNTEAFF. The chain has TRBV6-6 and TRBJ1-1; the D gene is possibly TRBD1 (5 bases). V lost 6 bases and J lost 2, with 10 bases in between. CDR1 MNHNY and CDR2 SVGAGI come from the germline V gene (reference sequence). The CDR3 covers 13 residues.

This sequence joins TRBV15 and TRBJ2-7; the D gene is possibly TRBD1 (7 bases). Trimming removed 5 bases at V and 6 bases at J, with 17 bases between. The CDR3 has 14 residues. From germline, CDR1 is LNHNV and CDR2 YYDKDF (reference sequence). CDR3 region: CATSPVGGGFEQYF. CDR3 DNA: TGTGCCACCAGCCCAGTCGGAGGGGGCTTCGAGCAGTACTTC.

The chain has TRBV4-3 and TRBJ1-4; 7 bases agree with TRBD1. Germline V lookup: CDR1 LGHNA, CDR2 YSLEER. Germline trimming cut 1 base from V and 3 bases from J; bases unmatched to any gene: 5. This CDR3 is 16 amino acids long. In nucleotides, the CDR3 is TGCGCCAGCAGCCAAGCATGGACAGGCCCTAATGAAAAACTGTTTTTT. It specifies CASSQAWTGPNEKLFF.

This chain links TRBV19 with TRBJ1-2; no definite D call. V was clipped by 10 bases and J by 3 bases, with 12 bases between them. The CDR3 length is 12 residues. In germline, CDR1 is LNHDA, CDR2 SQIVND (reference sequence). The CDR3 coding sequence is TGTGCCACATTCACATTTGACTATGGCTACACCTTC. Amino acid sequence: CATFTFDYGYTF.

This chain links TRBV19 with TRBJ2-2, with D perhaps TRBD1 (6 bases). With 3 bases removed from V and 6 bases from J, the gap between germline ends came to 11 bases. CDR1 is LNHDA, CDR2 SQIVND, per germline (reference sequence). This CDR3 has 14 amino acids. CDR3 in DNA: TGTGCCAGTAGTATTCTCCCAGGGGCCGGGGAGCTGTTTTTT. Translated, it gives CASSILPGAGELFF.